These T cell receptor beta chains were read from a single sample in a study of blood T cell repertoires in COVID-19. Here immunoSEQ multiplex PCR was the method, and the copy in TCRdb shows in-frame clones only, minus some. Here the sample spans under 550,000 clones, about 90% being singletons. Sequenced material: peripheral blood. The receptors were gathered from a man aged 18 to 29 with COVID-19, enrolled during active disease. The CDR3 runs from the conserved cysteine through the conserved F or W. The D gene is left open where the match is weak. Only some rows state a clone size, as once, few, many or a class for expanded clones.

TRBV29-1	TRBJ2-7	TRBD1	-	CSVTGTVTYEQYF	TGCAGCGTCACCGGGACAGTCACCTACGAGCAGTACTTC
TRBV9	TRBJ2-3	TRBD1	-	CASSVQGVVDTQYF	TGTGCCAGCAGCGTGCAGGGGGTGGTAGATACGCAGTATTTT
TRBV18	TRBJ1-3	TRBD1	-	CASSRTGVISSGNTIYF	TGTGCCAGCTCCAGGACAGGGGTGATTAGCTCTGGAAACACCATATATTTT
TRBV3-1/TRBV3-2	TRBJ2-5	-	-	CASSQVGGEETQYF	TGTGCCAGCAGCCAAGTAGGGGGGGAAGAGACCCAGTACTTC
TRBV27	TRBJ2-7	TRBD1	-	CASSLTGTGAYEQYF	TGTGCCAGCAGTTTAACCGGGACAGGCGCCTACGAGCAGTACTTC
TRBV2	TRBJ2-7	TRBD2	-	CASNGGAGRYEQYF	TGTGCCAGTAACGGGGGGGCCGGACGGTACGAGCAGTACTTC
TRBV6-2/TRBV6-3	TRBJ1-2	-	-	CASSYGARGLYGYTF	TGTGCCAGCAGTTACGGGGCGCGGGGATTATATGGCTACACCTTC
TRBV24-1	TRBJ2-3	-	-	CATSDSGTATDTQYF	TGTGCCACCAGTGATTCCGGGACTGCCACAGATACGCAGTATTTT
TRBV4-1	TRBJ2-1	-	-	CASSPSQGYYNEQFF	TGCGCCAGCAGCCCTTCACAGGGATATTACAATGAGCAGTTCTTC
TRBV5-1	TRBJ2-7	-	-	CASSLASPYEQYF	TGCGCCAGCAGCTTAGCTAGTCCCTACGAGCAGTACTTC
TRBV15	TRBJ1-3	-	-	CATSRKQGSGNTIYF	TGTGCCACCAGCAGGAAACAGGGATCTGGAAACACCATATATTTT
TRBV5-1	TRBJ2-1	TRBD1	-	CASRPGTGAYNEQFF	TGCGCCAGCAGGCCTGGTACAGGGGCCTACAATGAGCAGTTCTTC
TRBV5-1	TRBJ2-2	-	-	CASSLAGQVTGELFF	TGCGCCAGCAGCTTGGCAGGGCAGGTCACCGGGGAGCTGTTTTTT
TRBV2	TRBJ2-3	-	-	CATRSQHTGTQYF	TGTGCCACCCGAAGTCAGCATACGGGTACGCAGTATTTT
TRBV2	TRBJ2-5	TRBD2	-	CASIWGLAMGETQYF	TGTGCCAGCATTTGGGGACTAGCGATGGGAGAGACCCAGTACTTC
TRBV27	TRBJ1-3	-	-	CASRPGHLAGNTIYF	TGTGCCAGCAGGCCCGGACACTTAGCTGGAAACACCATATATTTT
TRBV18	TRBJ2-2	TRBD2	-	CASSPPRGAGELFF	TGTGCCAGCTCCCCTCCGCGGGGGGCCGGGGAGCTGTTTTTT
TRBV25-1	TRBJ1-5	-	-	CASSEFSGNQPQHF	TGTGCCAGCAGTGAATTTTCCGGCAATCAGCCCCAGCATTTT
TRBV7-2	TRBJ2-1	-	-	CASSLERFYEQFF	TGTGCCAGCAGCTTAGAGAGATTCTATGAGCAGTTCTTC
TRBV7-2	TRBJ1-1	-	-	CASSLEADNTEAFF	TGTGCCAGCAGCTTAGAGGCGGATAACACTGAAGCTTTCTTT
TRBV6-5	TRBJ2-5	-	-	CASSDPRAQYF	TGTGCCAGCAGCGACCCCCGGGCCCAGTACTTC
TRBV10-2	TRBJ2-5	TRBD2	-	CASSLGTRVETQYF	TGCGCCAGCAGCTTAGGGACTAGAGTAGAGACCCAGTACTTC
TRBV19	TRBJ1-5	-	-	CASPGFQPQHF	TGTGCCAGCCCGGGGTTTCAGCCCCAGCATTTT
TRBV5-8	TRBJ2-7	TRBD2	-	CASSLGLADEQYF	TGTGCCAGCAGCTTGGGACTAGCCGACGAGCAGTACTTC
TRBV10-1	TRBJ2-5	-	-	CASSESPSQETQYF	TGCGCCAGCAGTGAGTCGCCTAGCCAAGAGACCCAGTACTTC
TRBV2	TRBJ2-2	-	-	CASSEIVTGANTGELFF	TGTGCCAGCAGTGAAATAGTGACAGGCGCGAACACCGGGGAGCTGTTTTTT
TRBV7-9	TRBJ2-7	-	-	CASSLAVLGAQEQYF	TGTGCCAGCAGCTTAGCGGTGCTGGGGGCGCAAGAGCAGTACTTC
TRBV27	TRBJ1-2	-	once	CASSSNRVGYTF	TGTGCCAGCAGTTCAAACAGGGTTGGCTACACCTTC
TRBV5-6	TRBJ1-4	TRBD1	-	CASSQTGEGLLAEKLFF	TGTGCCAGCAGCCAGACAGGGGAAGGCCTGCTGGCTGAAAAACTGTTTTTT
TRBV18	TRBJ1-6	-	-	CASSMYTGPLHF	TGTGCCAGCTCAATGTATACGGGACCCCTCCACTTT
TRBV5-6	TRBJ1-2	-	-	CASRPKGGVAYGYTF	TGTGCCAGCAGACCGAAGGGGGGGGTGGCCTATGGCTACACCTTC
TRBV3-1/TRBV3-2	TRBJ2-1	TRBD2	-	CASSRDSGGPYNEQFF	TGTGCCAGCAGCCGAGATAGCGGGGGCCCCTACAATGAGCAGTTCTTC
TRBV5-6	TRBJ2-3	TRBD1	-	CASSSPRQGAVGTQYF	TGTGCCAGCAGCAGCCCCCGACAGGGGGCAGTAGGTACGCAGTATTTT
TRBV2	TRBJ2-7	-	-	CASSDPDSPLYEQYF	TGTGCCAGCAGTGACCCGGACTCACCACTCTACGAGCAGTACTTC
TRBV28	TRBJ2-4	-	-	CASSWAGGNIQYF	TGTGCCAGCAGTTGGGCCGGGGGAAACATTCAGTACTTC
TRBV6-1	TRBJ2-5	-	-	CASSEARRRGWGETQYF	TGTGCCAGCAGTGAAGCGCGTAGGAGGGGTTGGGGGGAGACCCAGTACTTC
TRBV7-9	TRBJ2-2	-	once	CASTPGEFTGELFF	TGTGCCAGCACCCCCGGGGAGTTCACCGGGGAGCTGTTTTTT
TRBV19	TRBJ2-5	-	-	CASSPWQQETQYF	TGTGCCAGTAGCCCCTGGCAGCAAGAGACCCAGTACTTC
TRBV4-1	TRBJ2-2	TRBD2	-	CASSLDGLAGVSGELFF	TGCGCCAGCAGCCTCGACGGACTAGCGGGAGTCTCCGGGGAGCTGTTTTTT
TRBV5-5	TRBJ1-2	-	-	CASSLGSNYGYTF	TGTGCCAGCAGCCTAGGGAGTAACTATGGCTACACCTTC
TRBV30	TRBJ1-3	-	once	CAWTDTGNTIYF	TGTGCCTGGACCGACACTGGAAACACCATATATTTT
TRBV11-3	TRBJ2-1	TRBD1	-	CASSLTGSDEQFF	TGTGCCAGCAGCTTGACAGGGTCTGATGAGCAGTTCTTC
TRBV27	TRBJ2-5	TRBD2	-	CASSLAWPGLELETQYF	TGTGCCAGCAGTTTGGCCTGGCCGGGACTAGAATTGGAGACCCAGTACTTC
TRBV28	TRBJ1-4	-	-	CASSLSQGNEKLFF	TGTGCCAGCAGTTTATCACAGGGAAATGAAAAACTGTTTTTT
TRBV12-5	TRBJ1-6	TRBD1	-	CASGLGGQSPPLHF	TGTGCTAGTGGTTTGGGGGGACAGAGTCCACCCCTCCACTTT
TRBV7-6	TRBJ2-3	-	few	CASSPGLRGTDTQYF	TGTGCCAGCAGCCCAGGGCTTAGAGGCACAGATACGCAGTATTTT
TRBV5-1	TRBJ2-3	-	-	CASSSGEDTQYF	TGCGCCAGCAGTTCCGGAGAAGATACGCAGTATTTT
TRBV3-1/TRBV3-2	TRBJ1-2	-	-	CASSQSAGRSYGYTF	TGTGCCAGCAGCCAATCTGCAGGGAGGTCCTATGGCTACACCTTC
TRBV27	TRBJ1-2	-	-	CASRDYPNYGYTF	TGTGCCAGCAGGGACTACCCTAACTATGGCTACACCTTC
TRBV6-5	TRBJ1-1	TRBD1	-	CASSPPGQVITEAFF	TGTGCCAGCAGTCCCCCGGGACAGGTGATCACTGAAGCTTTCTTT
TRBV4-1	TRBJ2-1	TRBD2	-	CASSQAGSGGASSYNEQFF	TGCGCCAGCAGCCAAGCAGGAAGCGGGGGGGCGTCCTCCTACAATGAGCAGTTCTTC
TRBV3-1/TRBV3-2	TRBJ1-4	-	-	CASSLRGGSYEKLFF	TGTGCCAGCAGCCTCCGGGGGGGTTCTTATGAAAAACTGTTTTTT
TRBV6-5	TRBJ2-5	-	-	CASAGRSETQYF	TGTGCCAGCGCGGGGCGCTCGGAGACCCAGTACTTC